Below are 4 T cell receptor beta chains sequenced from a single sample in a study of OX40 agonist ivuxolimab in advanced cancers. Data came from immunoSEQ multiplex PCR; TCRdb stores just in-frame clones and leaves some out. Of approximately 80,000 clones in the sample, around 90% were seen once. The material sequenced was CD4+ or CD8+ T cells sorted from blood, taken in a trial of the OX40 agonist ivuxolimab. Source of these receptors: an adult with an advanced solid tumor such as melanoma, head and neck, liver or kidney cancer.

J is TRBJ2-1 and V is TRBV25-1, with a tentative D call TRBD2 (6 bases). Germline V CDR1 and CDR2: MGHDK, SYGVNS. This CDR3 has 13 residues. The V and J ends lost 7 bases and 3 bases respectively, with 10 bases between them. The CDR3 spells CASTRDFYNEQFF. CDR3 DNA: TGTGCCAGCACCAGGGACTTCTACAATGAGCAGTTCTTC.

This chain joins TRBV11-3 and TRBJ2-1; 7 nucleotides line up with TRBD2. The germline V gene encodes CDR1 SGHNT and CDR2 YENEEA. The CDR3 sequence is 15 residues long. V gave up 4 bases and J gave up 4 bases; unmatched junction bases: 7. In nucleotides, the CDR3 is TGTGCCAGCAGCTGGGCGGGAGCACTATACAATGAGCAGTTCTTC. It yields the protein CASSWAGALYNEQFF.

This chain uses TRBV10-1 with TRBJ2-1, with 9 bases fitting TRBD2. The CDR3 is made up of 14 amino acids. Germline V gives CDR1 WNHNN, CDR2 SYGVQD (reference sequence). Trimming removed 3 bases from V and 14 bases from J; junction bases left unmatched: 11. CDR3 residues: CASSDGAGGPLEFF. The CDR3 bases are TGCGCCAGCAGTGATGGTGCGGGAGGGCCCTTGGAGTTCTTC.

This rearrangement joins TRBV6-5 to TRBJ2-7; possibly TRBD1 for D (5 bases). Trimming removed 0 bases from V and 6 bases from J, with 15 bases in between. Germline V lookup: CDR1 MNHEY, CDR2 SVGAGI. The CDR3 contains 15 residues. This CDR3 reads CASSYSSRVEGEQYF. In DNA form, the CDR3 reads TGTGCCAGCAGTTACTCGAGCAGGGTAGAAGGCGAGCAGTACTTC.